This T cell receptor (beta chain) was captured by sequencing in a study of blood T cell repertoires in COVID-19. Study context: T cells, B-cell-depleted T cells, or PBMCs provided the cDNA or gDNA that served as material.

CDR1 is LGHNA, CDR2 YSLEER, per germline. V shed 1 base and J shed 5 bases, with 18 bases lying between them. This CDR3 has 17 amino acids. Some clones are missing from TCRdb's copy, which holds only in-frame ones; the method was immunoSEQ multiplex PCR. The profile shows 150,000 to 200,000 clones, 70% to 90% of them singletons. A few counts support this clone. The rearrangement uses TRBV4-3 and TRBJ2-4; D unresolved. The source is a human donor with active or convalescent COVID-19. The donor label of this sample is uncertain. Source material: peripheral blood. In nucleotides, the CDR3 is TGCGCCAGCAGCCAAGGATACGGTGAAGTGGGCGAAAACATTCAGTACTTC. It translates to CASSQGYGEVGENIQYF.